This T cell receptor (beta chain) came from a study of OX40 agonist ivuxolimab in advanced cancers. General study results and limits: There were, on average, more expanded clones in CD8+ T cells than in CD4+. Among the lowest levels of clonal expansion were found in partial responders at 0.1-3.0 mg/kg.

The CDR3 has 11 residues. CDR1 and CDR2 (germline): WSHSY, SAAADI. V lost 3 bases and J 6 bases, leaving 6 bases between the germline ends. This clone came up a few times. Its antigen is not identified. The protocol was immunoSEQ multiplex PCR, while the TCRdb copy is restricted to in-frame clones and leaves out a portion. Counted here are roughly 51,000 clones, approximately 85% occurring once; the ten biggest clones make up over 8.5%. Cycle 7 day 1, cycle 4 day 1, and baseline were the timepoints at which blood was sampled. The origin of this receptor is an adult with an advanced solid tumor such as melanoma, head and neck, liver or kidney cancer. The chain has TRBV10-2 and TRBJ2-7; D is uncertain. Source: CD4+ or CD8+ T cells sorted from blood, taken in a trial of the OX40 agonist ivuxolimab. Here the CDR3 reads CASSDTAEQYF. CDR3 coding DNA: TGCGCCAGCAGTGATACGGCCGAGCAGTACTTC.